This TCR beta chain stems from a study of blood T cell repertoires in COVID-19. All enrollees were roughly 18 to 89 years old and from 20 to 25 US areas. Looked up from germline, CDR1 is SGHTA and CDR2 is FQGNSA. CDR3 length: 14 amino acids. The germline V and J ends were trimmed by 4 bases and 5 bases, with 12 bases remaining between them. Clones were sequenced by immunoSEQ multiplex PCR, and TCRdb holds only the in-frame ones, with some missing. The sample lists roughly 150,000 clones; around 80% were seen once. This receptor was taken from a man in his sixties or seventies who had been exposed to COVID-19. Sequenced input: PBMCs or T cells enriched from blood (not recorded which). The genes are TRBV7-2 and TRBJ2-1; TRBD2 is a possible D gene (5 bases). This chain's CDR3 is CASSSPPGNNEQFF. In nucleotides, the CDR3 is TGTGCCAGCAGCTCCCCTCCGGGAAACAATGAGCAGTTCTTC.